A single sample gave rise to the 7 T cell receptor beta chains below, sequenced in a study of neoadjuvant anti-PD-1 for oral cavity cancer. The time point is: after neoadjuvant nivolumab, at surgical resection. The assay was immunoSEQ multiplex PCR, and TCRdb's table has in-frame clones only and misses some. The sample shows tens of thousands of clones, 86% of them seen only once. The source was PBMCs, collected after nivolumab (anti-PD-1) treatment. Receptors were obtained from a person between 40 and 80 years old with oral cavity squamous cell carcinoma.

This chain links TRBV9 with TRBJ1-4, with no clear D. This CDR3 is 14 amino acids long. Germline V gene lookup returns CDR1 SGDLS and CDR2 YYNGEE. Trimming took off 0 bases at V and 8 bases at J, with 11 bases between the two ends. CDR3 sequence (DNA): TGTGCCAGCAGCGTAGGTGACCCTCGAGAAAAACTGTTTTTT. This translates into CASSVGDPREKLFF.

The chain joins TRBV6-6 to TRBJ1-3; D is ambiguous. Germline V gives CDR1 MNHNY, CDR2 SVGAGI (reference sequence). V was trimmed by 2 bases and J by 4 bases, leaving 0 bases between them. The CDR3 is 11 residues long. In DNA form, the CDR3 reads TGTGCCAGCAGTTACGGAAACACCATATATTTT. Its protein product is CASSYGNTIYF.

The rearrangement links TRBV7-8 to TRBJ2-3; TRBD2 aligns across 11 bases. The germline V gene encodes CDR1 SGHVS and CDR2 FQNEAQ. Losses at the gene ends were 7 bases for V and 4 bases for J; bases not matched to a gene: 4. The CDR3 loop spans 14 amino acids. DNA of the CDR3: TGTGCCAGCACTACTAGCGGGAGATCAGATACGCAGTATTTT. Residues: CASTTSGRSDTQYF.

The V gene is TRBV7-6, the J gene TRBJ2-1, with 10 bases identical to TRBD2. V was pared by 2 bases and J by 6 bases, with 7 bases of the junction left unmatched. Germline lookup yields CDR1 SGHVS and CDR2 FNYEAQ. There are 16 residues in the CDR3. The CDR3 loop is CASSLSQRGGLNEQFF. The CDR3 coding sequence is TGTGCCAGCAGCTTATCCCAGCGGGGGGGCCTCAATGAGCAGTTCTTC.

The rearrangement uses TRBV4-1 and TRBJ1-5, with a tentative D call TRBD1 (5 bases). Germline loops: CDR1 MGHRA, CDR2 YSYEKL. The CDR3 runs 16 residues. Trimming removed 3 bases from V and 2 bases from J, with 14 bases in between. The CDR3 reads CASSHVGGNGNQPQHF. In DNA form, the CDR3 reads TGCGCCAGCAGCCACGTGGGGGGGAATGGCAATCAGCCCCAGCATTTT.

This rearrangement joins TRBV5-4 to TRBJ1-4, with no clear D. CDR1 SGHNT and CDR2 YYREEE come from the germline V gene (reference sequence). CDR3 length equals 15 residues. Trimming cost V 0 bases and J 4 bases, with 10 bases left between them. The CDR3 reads CASSLVGSINEKLFF. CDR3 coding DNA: TGTGCCAGCAGCTTGGTCGGAAGCATTAATGAAAAACTGTTTTTT.

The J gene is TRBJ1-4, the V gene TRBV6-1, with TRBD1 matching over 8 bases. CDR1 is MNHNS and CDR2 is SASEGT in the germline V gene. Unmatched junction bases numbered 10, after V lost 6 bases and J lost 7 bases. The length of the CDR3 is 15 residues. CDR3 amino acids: CASRGDWTGSEKLFF. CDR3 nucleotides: TGTGCCAGCAGGGGAGACTGGACAGGGAGTGAAAAACTGTTTTTT.